Given below is one TCR beta chain in context. This specimen comes from a study of blood T cell repertoires in COVID-19. Some clones are missing from TCRdb's copy, which holds only in-frame ones; the method was immunoSEQ multiplex PCR. The sample has about 73,000 clones; around 80% are singletons. This CDR3 spans 16 amino acids. V shed 0 bases, J shed 3 bases, and the junction held 5 bases outside the gene matches. CDR1 is LGHNA, CDR2 YSLEER, per germline. Source material: peripheral blood. This clonotype was obtained from an elderly man with active or convalescent COVID-19. The chain carries TRBV4-3 and TRBJ2-7, with 10 bases matching TRBD2. For the CDR3, the DNA is TGCGCCAGCAGCCAAGATACACTAGCGGGAAACTACGAGCAGTACTTC. It encodes CASSQDTLAGNYEQYF.